Below, one T cell receptor beta chain is given with its context. This clone is medium-sized (0.01 to 0.1%) in its sample. Its antigen remains unidentified. Base qualities were left out, and no much larger clone turns up one base away. Genomic DNA was extracted from sorted cells for sequencing of the TCRbeta CDR3 region. TCRbeta CDR3 regions were sequenced using the immunoSEQ Assay. This is the immuneACCESS table as TCRdb keeps it, with only in-frame sequences that have V and J called. A part of the clones is gone; compared with another copy, unresolved V genes explain less than half, and the rest is unexplained. This sample is represented by about 26,000 clones; about four fifths of them were singletons. Around 12% of the sample comes from the top ten. This record comes from a study of OX40 agonist ivuxolimab in advanced cancers. Study-wide context: Ivuxolimab was a fully human IgG2 agonistic monoclonal antibody targeting the costimulatory receptor OX40 (CD134). Intravenous ivuxolimab was administered to patients every 2 weeks at six dose levels: 0.01, 0.1, 0.3, 1.5, 3 and 10 mg/kg. Of the roughly 54 patients in dose escalation, some 19 had hepatocellular carcinoma, some 15 had melanoma, 9 had renal cell carcinoma and 9 had head and neck cancer. A male proportion of roughly 80% and a mean age of roughly 58 years, ranging from about 20 to 79, were recorded for the dose-escalation cohort. Prior anti-PD-1, anti-PD-L1 or anti-CTLA-4 therapy was permitted, and checkpoint inhibitors had been received by more than 35% of dose-escalation patients. Partial responses occurred in three dose-escalation patients, of whom one had hepatocellular carcinoma and two had cutaneous melanoma. The purpose of peripheral TCRbeta sequencing was to test whether ivuxolimab changed TCR sequence diversity and led to clonal T-cell expansion. The paper reports the monotherapy dose-escalation portion (N of about 50 patients) of the phase I ivuxolimab trial.

The trial excluded patients who had a history of autoimmune disease or were on systemic immunosuppression. Peripheral blood for TCR sequencing was collected from all dose cohorts at baseline, on cycle 4 day 1, and on cycle 7 day 1. The samples were taken from a phase I, first-in-human, multicenter, open-label dose-escalation trial of ivuxolimab. Adults with locally advanced or metastatic melanoma, renal cell carcinoma, hepatocellular carcinoma or head and neck squamous cell carcinoma were enrolled in the trial. Before TCR sequencing, CD4+ T cells and CD8+ T cells from peripheral blood were sorted into separate populations. Overall results and qualifications from the work: Which antigens the clonally expanded peripheral T cells were specific for was not determined. After ivuxolimab, expanded clones were on average more numerous among CD8+ T cells than among CD4+ T cells. At doses from 0.1 to 3.0 mg/kg, clonal expansion was seen in both CD4+ and CD8+ blood T cells between baseline and week 6. In partial responders in the 0.1-3.0 mg/kg groups, normalized peripheral clonal expansion was found to be among the lowest, especially among CD8+ T cells. Low levels of normalized T-cell clonal expansion were also seen in some nonresponding patients.

The sample was CD4+ or CD8+ T cells sorted from blood, taken in a trial of the OX40 agonist ivuxolimab. This receptor was taken from an adult with an advanced solid tumor such as melanoma, head and neck, liver or kidney cancer.

The CDR3 is CASSYGPDLITEAFF. The sequenced DNA: TGTGCCAGCAGCTATGGTCCCGACCTTATCACTGAAGCTTTCTTT. The V and J genes are TRBV13 and TRBJ1-1; the D gene cannot be named for sure. The CDR3 starts with the cysteine, ends with the phenylalanine, and has 15 residues. The sequence is cut down to CDR3 DNA, 45 bases in frame from base 1. CDR1 and CDR2 were assigned from the germline V gene (reference sequence) as PRHDT and FYEKMQ. The trim is 4 bases for V and 4 bases for J, with a gap of 16 bases between the germline ends.